This T cell receptor (beta chain) was sequenced during a study of T-cell reconstitution after alpha-beta-depleted transplantation in children. Only a few counts were recorded for this clonotype. Its antigen is currently unknown. Study conclusions and caveats: When one year had passed after transplant, most T-cell counts and diversity came from newly produced T cells. At around two months after transplant, the alpha-beta T cells were reportedly derived from several hundred expanded clones that came from non-depleted graft cells. The high TCRbeta diversity at day 60 in some patients came from surviving recipient T cells and thymic progenitors.

Germline V gives CDR1 DFQATT, CDR2 SNEGSKA (reference sequence). Trimming shortened V by 0 bases and J by 0 bases, and 8 bases separated the two germline ends. The length of the CDR3 is 15 residues. Unique molecular identifiers tagged the TCRbeta library. Using its own MiXCR run on the PCR reads, TCRdb lists one record per CDR3 protein. This sample has 800,000 to 1,000,000 distinct CDR3 sequences, with about 30% found just once. The sequence was obtained from a boy younger than two who had a stem cell transplant for SCID, so the T cells may come from the graft donor. This specimen was PBMCs, mostly from graft donor cells, taken 360 days after TCRalphabeta/CD19-depleted stem cell transplant. This chain connects TRBV20-1 to TRBJ2-2; D not resolved. The CDR3 DNA reads as TGCAGTGCTAGAGACGGGCAGACGAACACCGGGGAGCTGTTTTTT. It translates to CSARDGQTNTGELFF.